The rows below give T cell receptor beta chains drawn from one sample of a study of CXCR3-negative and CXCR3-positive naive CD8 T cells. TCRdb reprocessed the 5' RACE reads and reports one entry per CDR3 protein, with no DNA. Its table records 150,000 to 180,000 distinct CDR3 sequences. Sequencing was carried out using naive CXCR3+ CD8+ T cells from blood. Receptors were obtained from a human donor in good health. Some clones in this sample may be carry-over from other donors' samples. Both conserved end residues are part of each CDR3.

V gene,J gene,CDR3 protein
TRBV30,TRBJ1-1,CAWSEGRMEAFF
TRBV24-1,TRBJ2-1,CATSDPREGPYNEQFF
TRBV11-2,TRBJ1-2,CASSSARFYGYTF
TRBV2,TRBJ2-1,CASSGDTSYNEQFF
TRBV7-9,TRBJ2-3,CASSLDPGTSVTDTQYF
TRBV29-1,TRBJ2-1,CSVRGGWRGETYNEQFF
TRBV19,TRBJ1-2,CASSIGQPYGYTF
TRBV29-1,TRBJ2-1,CSAGGTSGDNEQFF
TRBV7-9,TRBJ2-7,CASSLEGTGGREQYF
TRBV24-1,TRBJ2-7,CATSGPAGYEQYF
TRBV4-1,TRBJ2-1,CASSQPLRDRNNEQFF
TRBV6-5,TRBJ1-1,CASNPSGGNTEAFF
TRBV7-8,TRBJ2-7,CASTSVMTSEQYF
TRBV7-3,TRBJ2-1,CASSLVGPYNEQFF
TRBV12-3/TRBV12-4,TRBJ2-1,CASSSPLAGASYNEQFF
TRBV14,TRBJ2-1,CASSQVRGSSYNEQFF
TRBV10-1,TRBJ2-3,CASKGLAGEGDTQYF
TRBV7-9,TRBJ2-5,CACSSLAGETQYF
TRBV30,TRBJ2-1,CALTSGQGSNEQFF
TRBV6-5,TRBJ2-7,CASSYSDRYEQYF
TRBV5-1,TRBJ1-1,CASSLEAGQRQAFF
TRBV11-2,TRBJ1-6,CASSLVHQGYNSPLHF
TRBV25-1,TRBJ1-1,CASSEFGGDEALF
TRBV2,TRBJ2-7,CASSENSDPPPYEQYF
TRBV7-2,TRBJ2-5,CASSLDRLAGGPIAETQYF
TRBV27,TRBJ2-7,CASKYRASSYEQYF
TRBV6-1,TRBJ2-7,CASSGDTKSSYEQYF
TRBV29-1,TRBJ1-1,CSVEGKNTEALF
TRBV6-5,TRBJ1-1,CASSYSGSGEAFF
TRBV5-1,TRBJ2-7,CASSSGLLPHYEQYF
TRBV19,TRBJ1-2,CASSVGYGYTF
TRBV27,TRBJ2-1,CASSLWDRAYNEQFF
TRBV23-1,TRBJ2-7,CASSQSHGPEQYF
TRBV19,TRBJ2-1,CASMAGPYNEQFF
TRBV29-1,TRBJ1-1,CSVEDPLRGEAFF
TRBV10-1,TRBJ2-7,CASSEWTAQYEQYF
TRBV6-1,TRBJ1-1,CASSELGDNTEAFF
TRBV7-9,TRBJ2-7,CASSHRDDVNEQYF
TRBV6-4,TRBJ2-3,CASSDEPSGGGDTQYF
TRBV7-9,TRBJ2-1,CASAPTSGYNEQFF
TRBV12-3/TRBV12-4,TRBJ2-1,CASESGESYNEQFF
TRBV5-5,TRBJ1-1,CASSLTGSDTEAFF
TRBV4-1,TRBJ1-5,CASSQERGNQPQHF
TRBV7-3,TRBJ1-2,CASSVESAGTDNPALNYGYTF
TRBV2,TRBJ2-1,CASSEKGTGLLDEQFF
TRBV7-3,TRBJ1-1,CASSLEGWGSVAFF
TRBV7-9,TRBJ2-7,CATAAGEFYEQYF
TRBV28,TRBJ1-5,CASSLRDRRNQPQHF
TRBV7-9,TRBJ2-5,CASSLEGGRAWETQYF
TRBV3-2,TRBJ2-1,CASSQFSGPEYNEQFF
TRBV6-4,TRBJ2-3,CASSDQDDTDTQYF